Below, 2 T cell receptor beta chains from the same sample are listed, as sequenced in a study of T cells in Graves' hyperthyroidism and ophthalmopathy. Using RNA transcripts as the source, TCR beta CDR3 regions were amplified. An initial round of RT-PCR targeting the TCR CDR3 relied on the HTBI primer set. Using its own MiXCR run on the multiplex PCR reads, TCRdb lists one record per CDR3 protein. Altogether about 420,000 distinct CDR3 sequences are present, around 15% being singletons, with the ten largest covering 5% to 6.5%. Sequencing input: blood. Receptors originate from a woman between 18 and 29 years old with Graves' hyperthyroidism.

This clonotype was recorded many times. The V gene is TRBV6-2 or TRBV6-3, the J gene TRBJ1-6; TRBD1 aligns across 9 bases. This CDR3 spans 15 amino acids. Per germline, CDR1 MNHEY and CDR2 SVGEGT. V lost 3 bases, J lost 7 bases, and 4 bases stayed unmatched. CDR3 sequence: CASSYPDRGNSPLHF. As DNA, the CDR3 is TGTGCCAGCAGTTATCCGGACAGGGGAAATTCACCCCTCCACTTT.

Notes on this clonotype: This may be a read error: a much more frequent sequence differs by one nucleotide. The chain has TRBV12-3 or TRBV12-4 and TRBJ1-4; 9 bases match TRBD1. The length of the CDR3 is 16 residues. Here the CDR3 DNA reads TGTGCCAGCAGTCGTCCCACCGGGACAGGGAATGAAAAACTGTCTTTT. Protein product: CASSRPTGTGNEKLSF.